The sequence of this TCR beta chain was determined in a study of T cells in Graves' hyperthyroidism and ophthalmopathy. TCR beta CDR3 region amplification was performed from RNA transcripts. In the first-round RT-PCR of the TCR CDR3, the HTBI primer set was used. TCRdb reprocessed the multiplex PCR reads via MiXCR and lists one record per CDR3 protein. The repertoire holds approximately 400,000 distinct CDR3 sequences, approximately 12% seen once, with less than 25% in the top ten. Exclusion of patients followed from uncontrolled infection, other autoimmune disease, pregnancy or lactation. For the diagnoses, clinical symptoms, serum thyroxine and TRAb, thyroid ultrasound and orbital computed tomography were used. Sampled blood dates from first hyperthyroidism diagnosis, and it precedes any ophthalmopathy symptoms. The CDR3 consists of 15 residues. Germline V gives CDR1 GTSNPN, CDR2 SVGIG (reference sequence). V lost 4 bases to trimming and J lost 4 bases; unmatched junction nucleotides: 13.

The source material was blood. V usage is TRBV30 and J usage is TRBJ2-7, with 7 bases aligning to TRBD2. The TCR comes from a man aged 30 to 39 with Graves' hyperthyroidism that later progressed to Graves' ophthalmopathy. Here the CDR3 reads CAWTRWEGLRYEQYF. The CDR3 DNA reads TGTGCCTGGACTCGGTGGGAGGGCCTACGATACGAGCAGTACTTC. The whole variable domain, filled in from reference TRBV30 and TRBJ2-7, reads SQTIHQWPATLVQPVGSPLSLECTVEGTSNPNLYWYRQAAGRGLQLLFYSVGIGQISSEVPQNLSASRPQDRQFILSSKKLLLSDSGFYLCAWTRWEGLRYEQYFGPGTRLTVT.